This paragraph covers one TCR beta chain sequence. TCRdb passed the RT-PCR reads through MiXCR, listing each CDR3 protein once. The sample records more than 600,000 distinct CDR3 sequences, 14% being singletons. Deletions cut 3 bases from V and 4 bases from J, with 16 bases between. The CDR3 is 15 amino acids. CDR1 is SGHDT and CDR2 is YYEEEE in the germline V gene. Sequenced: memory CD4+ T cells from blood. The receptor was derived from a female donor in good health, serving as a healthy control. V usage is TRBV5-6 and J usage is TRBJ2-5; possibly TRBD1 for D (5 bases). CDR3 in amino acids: CASSSVGLMGETQYF. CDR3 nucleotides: TGTGCCAGCAGCTCCGTGGGGCTCATGGGAGAGACCCAGTACTTC.